The text below deals with one T cell receptor beta chain. Its antigen remains undetermined. It differs at one base from a far larger clone, so likely a read error. The sample is drawn from a study of shared clonotypes between healthy human individuals (TCRdb year 2020). Regarding the study in general: A couple of women and a few men aged 18 to 49 years were included in the cohort. The study deeply sequenced blood TCR repertoires of about five healthy adults to estimate repertoire size and the extent of clonotype sharing between individuals. Different laboratories and diverse techniques were used to prepare libraries and sequence TCR repertoires, to increase sequencing depth and limit assay-specific biases. Leukapheresis yielded between about 0.94 and 10 billion PBMCs per donor. Overall results and qualifications from the work: Pairwise subsampling led to the expectation that sequencing depth would affect the degree of clonotype sharing among donors. Sampling was restricted to blood, and TCR repertoires in tissues likely differ from the TCR repertoires found in blood. Because the study included only a small number of donors, the genetic and exposure-history diversity represented was limited.

Donors were healthy HIV-negative adults with no recently reported acute infections or vaccinations. Only Caucasian adults living in Nashville, Tennessee, USA were represented among the donors. For unsorted samples, tens of millions of PBMCs were counted, and genomic DNA was extracted using the QIAamp DNA Blood Mini kit. After blood collection by leukapheresis, PBMCs were isolated using Ficoll-Histopaque density gradient centrifugation and then cryopreserved in the vapor phase of liquid nitrogen. TCR CDR3 regions were amplified from genomic DNA by multiplex PCR using the deep immunoSEQ assay. Extracted genomic DNA from each cell subset was distributed evenly across all wells of several immunoSEQ 96-well plates, and each plate was treated as a replicate. For unsorted PBMC, 250 to 300 ng of genomic DNA, equivalent to around 30,000 T cell genomes, went into each replicate PCR. Genomic DNA from unsorted PBMC was sequenced over ten immunoSEQ deep assay plates. The purified libraries were quantified using a Qubit 3.0 fluorometer, sized with a Bioanalyzer 2100, and then quantified again using the KAPA Library Quantification kit. Every immunoSEQ 96-well plate was sequenced on a dedicated single-read 150-cycle Illumina NextSeq 550 flow cell. On the study's bioinformatics: The immunoSEQ output contained only junctional sequences without quality scores, so filtering could not match that applied to full-length reads. To assign V/J genes and CDR3, sequences were annotated against IMGT germline references using PyIR, a Python wrapper for IgBLAST v1.9. Reads were removed for weak V/J assignments (E-value above 1e-6), missing CDR3, stop codons, out-of-frame junctions, or ambiguous translated residues. V3J clonotypes were defined by identical inferred V gene, J gene, and CDR3 amino acid sequence. To compute the percentage overlap between repertoires, the number of shared unique clonotypes was divided by the size of the smaller repertoire. Richness of each repertoire was evaluated using RTK rarefaction, the Chao1 estimator, and Recon v2.1 estimates of unobserved clonotypes. In its TCRdb copy, this immuneACCESS table keeps in-frame sequences only and misses some clones. Where compared with another copy, unresolved V genes explain less than half of these, and the others have no known cause. V and J calls and clone size are those listed in that table; D and trimming were worked out from the DNA. The sample table records about half a million clones; 78% of these occur just once. The ten largest make up approximately 12% of the sample.

The germline V gene specifies MNHNS as CDR1 and SASEGT as CDR2. The CDR3 measures 12 amino acids from cysteine to phenylalanine. Only the CDR3 DNA is retained, 36 bases long and in frame from the first base. V and J lose 7 bases and 7 bases, and a span of 13 bases separates them. The sequence came from a middle-aged woman in good health. Some clones in this sample may be carry-over from other donors' samples. Sequencing input: PBMCs. The V and J segments used are TRBV6-1 and TRBJ1-2; the D segment cannot be called with confidence. CDR3 loop: CASNARMGGYTF. The nucleotides are TGTGCCAGCAATGCCAGGATGGGTGGCTACACCTTC.